These T cell receptor beta chains were read from a single sample in a study of response to subunit inactivated influenza vaccine. Each CDR3 protein is one row after TCRdb ran MiXCR on the RT-PCR reads. The sample contains roughly 700,000 distinct CDR3 sequences, approximately 14% of which appear only once. This specimen consisted of PBMCs from blood, obtained 14 days before vaccination. The source of these receptors is a man in his fifties who received an inactivated influenza vaccine. CDR3s include the opening cysteine and the closing phenylalanine or tryptophan. D genes are given only for firm matches. The size of a clone is reported for some rows only, either as once, few or many, or as a class for expanded clones.

15,few,TRBV4-2,.,TRBJ1-2,CASSQQLRGGDGYTF,TGTGCCAGCAGCCAACAGTTACGAGGGGGGGATGGCTACACCTTC
15,few,TRBV3-1,TRBD1,TRBJ1-6,CASSGQGFDNSPLHF,TGTGCCAGCAGCGGACAGGGCTTCGATAATTCACCCCTCCACTTT
15,.,TRBV9,TRBD2,TRBJ2-1,CASSVGAAGVFEQFF,TGTGCCAGCAGCGTAGGGGCAGCGGGAGTATTTGAGCAGTTCTTC
20,.,TRBV6-2/TRBV6-3,TRBD1,TRBJ1-2,CASSSNSQPPPRDRPYGYTF,TGTGCCAGCAGTTCCAACTCTCAGCCTCCCCCGAGGGACAGACCTTATGGCTACACCTTC
14,.,TRBV20-1,.,TRBJ1-3,CSARTTSEGNAIYF,TGCAGTGCTAGGACGACTTCCGAAGGAAACGCCATATATTTT
16,many,TRBV5-1,TRBD1,TRBJ1-2,CASRRSPGQGYYGYTF,TGCGCCAGCAGACGAAGTCCGGGACAGGGATACTATGGCTACACCTTC
16,.,TRBV6-1,TRBD1,TRBJ2-2,CASSPQTGGINGELFF,TGTGCCAGCAGTCCCCAGACAGGGGGCATAAACGGGGAGCTGTTTTTT
12,few,TRBV2,.,TRBJ2-3,CASSENPDTQYF,TGTGCCAGCAGTGAGAACCCAGATACGCAGTATTTT
12,.,TRBV5-1,.,TRBJ2-7,CASSEGLDEQYF,TGCGCCAGCAGCGAAGGACTGGACGAGCAGTACTTC
19,.,TRBV12-5,.,TRBJ2-5,CASDYPGPHGHSIVETQYF,TGTGCTAGTGATTACCCTGGGCCCCACGGACATTCGATTGTGGAGACCCAGTACTTC
13,.,TRBV28,.,TRBJ1-2,CASSLGLIYGYTF,TGTGCCAGCAGCCTGGGACTGATCTATGGCTACACCTTC
14,many,TRBV4-2,TRBD2,TRBJ2-3,CASSLAGNTDTQYF,TGTGCCAGCAGTCTAGCGGGGAACACAGATACGCAGTATTTT
15,.,TRBV3-1,.,TRBJ2-7,CASSRTSLRAYEQYF,TGTGCCAGCAGCCGTACTAGTTTACGGGCCTACGAGCAGTACTTC
12,many,TRBV20-1,.,TRBJ2-2,CSARTVPGELFF,TGCAGTGCTCGGACAGTCCCCGGGGAGCTGTTTTTT
13,.,TRBV5-1,.,TRBJ2-5,CASSLAGDETQYF,TGCGCCAGCAGCTTGGCAGGGGACGAGACCCAGTACTTC
16,few,TRBV5-1,.,TRBJ2-5,CASSLASASLGETQYF,TGCGCCAGCAGCTTGGCCTCGGCTAGCCTGGGGGAGACCCAGTACTTC
16,.,TRBV4-1,TRBD2,TRBJ2-7,CASSPGTSANSYEQYF,TGCGCCAGCAGCCCGGGGACTAGCGCAAACTCCTACGAGCAGTACTTC
12,few,TRBV28,.,TRBJ2-3,CASNRPADTQYF,TGTGCCAGCAATAGGCCGGCAGATACGCAGTATTTT
14,many,TRBV7-2,.,TRBJ1-5,CASSLVSSNQPQHF,TGTGCCAGCAGCTTAGTTAGTAGCAATCAGCCCCAGCATTTT
13,.,TRBV20-1,.,TRBJ2-7,CSARRGSSYEQYF,TGCAGTGCCAGACGGGGGAGCTCCTACGAGCAGTACTTC
14,few,TRBV20-1,.,TRBJ1-5,CSARKGEVNQPQHF,TGCAGTGCTAGAAAAGGGGAGGTCAATCAGCCCCAGCATTTT
15,.,TRBV27,.,TRBJ1-1,CASSLTPGTNTEAFF,TGTGCCAGCAGTTTAACCCCGGGGACGAACACTGAAGCTTTCTTT
11,many,TRBV20-1,.,TRBJ1-2,CSARDGPQEGF,TGCAGTGCTAGAGATGGTCCTCAGGAGGGCTTC
15,many,TRBV5-1,TRBD2,TRBJ2-2,CASSTGTNSVGELFF,TGCGCCAGCAGCACCGGGACTAACAGTGTCGGGGAGCTGTTTTTT
13,few,TRBV4-3,.,TRBJ1-4,CASSQGEREKLFF,TGCGCCAGCAGCCAGGGAGAAAGGGAAAAACTGTTTTTT